This T cell receptor beta chain comes out of a study of blood T cells in healthy people across ages. General study points: Unknown donor CMV status possibly confounded expanded clonotype changes.

The use of a sample-barcoded 5' primer and a J-beta primer mix characterized a second PCR of about 7 to 12 cycles. TCRdb re-derived calls from the 5' RACE reads in MiXCR, one entry per CDR3 protein. Found here are hundreds of thousands of distinct CDR3 sequences, roughly 30% of them singletons; the top ten hold over 15%. Each donor was a healthy Caucasian individual from Russia, aged about 6 to 100. Each of the donors had 9 to 10 milliliters of peripheral blood drawn into EDTA-treated Vacutainer tubes. Trimming removed 6 bases from V and 8 bases from J; junction bases left unmatched: 11. This CDR3 region has 15 residues. The V gene's germline CDR1 is MNHEY and CDR2 SVGAGI. This clonotype was counted many times. Its target is unknown.

V is TRBV6-5 and J is TRBJ2-1; 9 nucleotides align to TRBD1. This sequence originates from a woman of 80 years or more in good health. The specimen sequenced was blood. The CDR3 region is CASSTRTGARDEQFF. The CDR3 bases are TGTGCCAGCAGCACGCGGACAGGGGCTAGGGATGAGCAGTTCTTC.